This entry concerns a single T cell receptor beta chain. Under the authors' procedure: Amplified reference gene primers provided the basis for estimating nucleated cell counts. Repertoires were generated with immunoSEQ multiplex PCR, while TCRdb's copy carries only in-frame clones and drops some. V and J calls and clone size are those listed in that table; D and trimming were worked out from the DNA. The repertoire includes 50,000 to 65,000 clones, 88% of them detected once, and approximately 3.9% sits in the top ten. The data belong to a study of blood T cell repertoires in COVID-19. Turning to the study itself: The United States, Italy and Spain supplied acute and convalescent COVID-19 samples. PBMCs, B-cell-depleted T cells, or T cells were the source of the cDNA or gDNA that made up the material.

The clonotype was recovered from a man in his 70s with acute or convalescent COVID-19. The sample consisted of peripheral blood.

The CDR3 reads CASSPGQGALISPLHF. The CDR3 nucleotides are TGTGCCAGCAGCCCAGGACAGGGGGCTTTGATTTCACCCCTCCACTTT. The chain carries TRBV5-4 and TRBJ1-6; 11 bases are a match to TRBD1. Germline V lookup: CDR1 SGHNT, CDR2 YYREEE (reference sequence). V was clipped by 4 bases and J by 9 bases; unmatched bases: 9. The CDR3 contains 16 residues.